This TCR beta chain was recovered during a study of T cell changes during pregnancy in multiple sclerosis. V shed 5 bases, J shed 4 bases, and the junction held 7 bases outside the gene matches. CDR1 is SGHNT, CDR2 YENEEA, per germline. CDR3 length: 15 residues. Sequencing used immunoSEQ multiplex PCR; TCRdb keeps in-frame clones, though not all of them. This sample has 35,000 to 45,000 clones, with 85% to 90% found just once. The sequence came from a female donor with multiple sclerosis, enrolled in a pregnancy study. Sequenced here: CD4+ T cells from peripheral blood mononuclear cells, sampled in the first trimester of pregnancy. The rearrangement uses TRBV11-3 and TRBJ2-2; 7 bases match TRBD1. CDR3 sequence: CASSVTGVSTGELFF. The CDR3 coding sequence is TGTGCCAGCAGCGTCACAGGGGTTAGCACCGGGGAGCTGTTTTTT.